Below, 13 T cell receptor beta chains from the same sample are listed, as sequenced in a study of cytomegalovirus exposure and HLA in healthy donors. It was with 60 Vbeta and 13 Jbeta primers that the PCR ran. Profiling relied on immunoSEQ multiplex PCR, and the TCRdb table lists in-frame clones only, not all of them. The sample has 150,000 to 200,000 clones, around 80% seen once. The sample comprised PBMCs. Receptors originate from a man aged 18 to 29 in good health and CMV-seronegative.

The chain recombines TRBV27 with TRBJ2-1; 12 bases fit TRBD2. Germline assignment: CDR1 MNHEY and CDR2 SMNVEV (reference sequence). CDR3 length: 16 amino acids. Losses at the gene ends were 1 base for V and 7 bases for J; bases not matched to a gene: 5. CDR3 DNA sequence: TGTGCCAGCAGTTTATTGTCTAGCGGGGGGGCTAATGAGCAGTTCTTC. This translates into CASSLLSSGGANEQFF.

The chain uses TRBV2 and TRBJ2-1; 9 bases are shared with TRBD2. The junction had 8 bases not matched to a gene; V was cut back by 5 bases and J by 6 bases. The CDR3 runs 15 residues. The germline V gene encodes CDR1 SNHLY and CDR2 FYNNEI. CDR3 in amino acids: CASSWSGGTFNEQFF. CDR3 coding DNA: TGTGCCAGCAGTTGGAGCGGGGGGACCTTCAATGAGCAGTTCTTC.

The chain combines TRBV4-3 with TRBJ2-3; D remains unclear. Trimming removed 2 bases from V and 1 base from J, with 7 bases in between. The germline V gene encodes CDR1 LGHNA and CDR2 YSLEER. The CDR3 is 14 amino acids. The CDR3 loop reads CASSQRRGTDTQYF. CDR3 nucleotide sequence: TGCGCCAGCAGCCAACGACGGGGCACAGATACGCAGTATTTT.

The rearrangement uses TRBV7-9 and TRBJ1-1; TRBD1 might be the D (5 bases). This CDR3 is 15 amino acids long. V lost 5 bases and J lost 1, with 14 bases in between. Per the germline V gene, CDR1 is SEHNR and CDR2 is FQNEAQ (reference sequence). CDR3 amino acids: CASSLRQLANTEAFF. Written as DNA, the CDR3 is TGTGCCAGCAGCCTCCGACAGTTGGCGAACACTGAAGCTTTCTTT.

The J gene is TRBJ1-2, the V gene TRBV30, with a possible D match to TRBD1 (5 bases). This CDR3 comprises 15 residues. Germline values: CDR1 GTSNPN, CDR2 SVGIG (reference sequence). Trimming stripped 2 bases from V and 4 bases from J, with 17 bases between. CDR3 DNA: TGTGCCTGGAGTCCCGGTCAGGGAAAGATCTATGGCTACACCTTC. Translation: CAWSPGQGKIYGYTF.

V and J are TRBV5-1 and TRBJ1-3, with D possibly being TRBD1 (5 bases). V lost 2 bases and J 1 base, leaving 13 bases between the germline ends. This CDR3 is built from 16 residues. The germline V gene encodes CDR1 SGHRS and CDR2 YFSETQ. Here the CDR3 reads CASSFNLGLSGNTIYF. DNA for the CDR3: TGCGCCAGCAGCTTCAACCTGGGACTTTCTGGAAACACCATATATTTT.

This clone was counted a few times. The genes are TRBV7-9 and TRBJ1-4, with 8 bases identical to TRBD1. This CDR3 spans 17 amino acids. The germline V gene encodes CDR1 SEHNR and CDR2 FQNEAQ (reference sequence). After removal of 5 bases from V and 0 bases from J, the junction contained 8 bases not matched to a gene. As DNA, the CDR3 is TGTGCCAGCAGCCTGGACAGGGTCAGTGCAACTAATGAAAAACTGTTTTTT. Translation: CASSLDRVSATNEKLFF.

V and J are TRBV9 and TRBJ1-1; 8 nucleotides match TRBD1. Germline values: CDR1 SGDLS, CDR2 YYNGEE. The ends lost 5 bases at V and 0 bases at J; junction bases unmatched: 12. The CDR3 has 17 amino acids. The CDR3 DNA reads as TGTGCCAGCAGTAGACAGGGGAAGGTAACCATGAACACTGAAGCTTTCTTT. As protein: CASSRQGKVTMNTEAFF.

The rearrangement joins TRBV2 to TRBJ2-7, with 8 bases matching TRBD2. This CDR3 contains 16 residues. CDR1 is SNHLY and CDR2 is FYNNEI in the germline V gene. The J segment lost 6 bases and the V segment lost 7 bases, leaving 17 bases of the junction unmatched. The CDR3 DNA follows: TGTGCCAGCACCGAAAATTATTCCGGACTAGCTGGCGAGCAGTACTTC. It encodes CASTENYSGLAGEQYF.

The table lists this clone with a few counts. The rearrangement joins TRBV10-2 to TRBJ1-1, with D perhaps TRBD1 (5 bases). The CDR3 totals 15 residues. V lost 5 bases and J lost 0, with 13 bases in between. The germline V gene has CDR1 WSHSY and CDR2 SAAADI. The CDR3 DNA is TGCGCCAGCAGTATGAGCGGGGGTTTGAACACTGAAGCTTTCTTT. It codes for CASSMSGGLNTEAFF.

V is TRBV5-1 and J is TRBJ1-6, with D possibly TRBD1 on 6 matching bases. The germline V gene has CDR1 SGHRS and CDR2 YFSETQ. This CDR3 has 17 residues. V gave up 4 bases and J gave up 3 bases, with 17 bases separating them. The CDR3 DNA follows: TGCGCCAGCAGCAACCGACAGGAGAATTACTATAATTCACCCCTCCACTTT. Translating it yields CASSNRQENYYNSPLHF.

CDR3 DNA: TGTGCCTGGAGTCAAGGGGTAGGCAGAGGCGCTGGAAACACCATATATTTT. It encodes CAWSQGVGRGAGNTIYF. The rearrangement joins TRBV30 to TRBJ1-3, with a tentative D call TRBD1 (5 bases). Germline lookup yields CDR1 GTSNPN and CDR2 SVGIG (reference sequence). The V and J ends lost 2 bases and 2 bases respectively, with 19 bases between them. CDR3 length: 17 amino acids.

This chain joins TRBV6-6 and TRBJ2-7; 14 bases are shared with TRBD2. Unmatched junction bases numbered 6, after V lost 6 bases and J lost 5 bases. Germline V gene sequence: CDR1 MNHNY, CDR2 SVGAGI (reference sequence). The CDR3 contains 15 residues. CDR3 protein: CASSPTSGGADEQYF. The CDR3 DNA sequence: TGTGCCAGCAGCCCGACTAGCGGGGGGGCAGACGAGCAGTACTTC.